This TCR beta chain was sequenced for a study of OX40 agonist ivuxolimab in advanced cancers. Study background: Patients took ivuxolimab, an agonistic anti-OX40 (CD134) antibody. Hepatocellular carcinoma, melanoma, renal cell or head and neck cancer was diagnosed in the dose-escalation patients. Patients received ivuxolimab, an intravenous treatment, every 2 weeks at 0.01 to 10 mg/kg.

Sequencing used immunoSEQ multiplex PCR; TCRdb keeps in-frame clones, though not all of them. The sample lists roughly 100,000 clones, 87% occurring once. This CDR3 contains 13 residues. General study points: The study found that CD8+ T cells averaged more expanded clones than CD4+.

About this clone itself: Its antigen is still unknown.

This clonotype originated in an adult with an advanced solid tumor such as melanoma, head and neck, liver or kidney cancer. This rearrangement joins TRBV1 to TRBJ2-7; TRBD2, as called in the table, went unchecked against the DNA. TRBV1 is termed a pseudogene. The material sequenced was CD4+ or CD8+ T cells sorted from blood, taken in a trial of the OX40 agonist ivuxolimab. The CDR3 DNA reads TGCACCAGCAGCCCCGGGGGGGCGGACGAGCAGTACTTC. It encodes CTSSPGGADEQYF.